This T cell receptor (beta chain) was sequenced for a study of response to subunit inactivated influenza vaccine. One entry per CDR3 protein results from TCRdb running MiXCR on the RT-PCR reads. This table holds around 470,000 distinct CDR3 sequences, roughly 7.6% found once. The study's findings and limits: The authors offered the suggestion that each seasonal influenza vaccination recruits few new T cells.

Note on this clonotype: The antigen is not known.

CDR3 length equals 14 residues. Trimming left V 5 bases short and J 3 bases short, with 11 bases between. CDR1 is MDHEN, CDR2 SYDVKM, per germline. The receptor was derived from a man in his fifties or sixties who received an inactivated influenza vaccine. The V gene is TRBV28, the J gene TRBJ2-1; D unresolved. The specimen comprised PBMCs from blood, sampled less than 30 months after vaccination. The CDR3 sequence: CASSPKRFYNEQFF. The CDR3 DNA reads TGTGCCAGCAGTCCCAAGAGGTTCTACAATGAGCAGTTCTTC. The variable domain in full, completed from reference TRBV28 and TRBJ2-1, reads DVKVTQSSRYLVKRTGEKVFLECVQDMDHENMFWYRQDPGLGLRLIYFSYDVKMKEKGDIPEGYSVSREKKERFSLILESASTNQTSMYLCASSPKRFYNEQFFGPGTRLTVL.